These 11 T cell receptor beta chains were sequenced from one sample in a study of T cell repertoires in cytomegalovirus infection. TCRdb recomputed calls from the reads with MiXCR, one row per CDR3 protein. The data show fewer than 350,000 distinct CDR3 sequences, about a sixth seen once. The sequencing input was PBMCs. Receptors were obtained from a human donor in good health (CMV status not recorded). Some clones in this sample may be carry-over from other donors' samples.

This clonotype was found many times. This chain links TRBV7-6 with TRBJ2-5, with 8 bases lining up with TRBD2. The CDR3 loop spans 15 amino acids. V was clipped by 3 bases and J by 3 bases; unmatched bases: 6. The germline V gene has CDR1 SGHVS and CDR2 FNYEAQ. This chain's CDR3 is CASSFLIGGEETQYF. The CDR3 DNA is TGTGCCAGCAGCTTCCTCATCGGGGGGGAAGAGACCCAGTACTTC. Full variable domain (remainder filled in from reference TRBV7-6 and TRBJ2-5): GAGVSQSPRYKVTKRGQDVALRCDPISGHVSLYWYRQALGQGPEFLTYFNYEAQQDKSGLPNDRFSAERPEGSISTLTIQRTEQRDSAMYRCASSFLIGGEETQYFGPGTRLLVL.

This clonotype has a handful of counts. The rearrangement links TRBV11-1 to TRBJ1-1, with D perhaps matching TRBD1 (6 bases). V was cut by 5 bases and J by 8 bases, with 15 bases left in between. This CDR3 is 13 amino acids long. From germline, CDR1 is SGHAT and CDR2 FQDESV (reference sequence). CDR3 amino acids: CASSLRRGMEAFF. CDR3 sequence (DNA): TGTGCCAGCAGCCTAAGAAGGGGGATGGAAGCTTTCTTT.

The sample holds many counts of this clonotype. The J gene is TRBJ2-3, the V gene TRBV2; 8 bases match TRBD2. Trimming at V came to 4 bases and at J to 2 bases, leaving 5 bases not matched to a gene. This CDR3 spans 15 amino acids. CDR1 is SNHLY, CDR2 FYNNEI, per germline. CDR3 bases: TGTGCCAGCAGTGGACTAGCGCACGACACAGATACGCAGTATTTT. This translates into CASSGLAHDTDTQYF.

This CDR3 is CASSAEPGQDSEAFF. CDR3 in DNA: TGTGCCAGCTCAGCAGAGCCCGGACAGGACTCTGAAGCTTTCTTT. This rearrangement joins TRBV18 to TRBJ1-1; 7 bases are a match to TRBD1. CDR3 length: 15 amino acids. J lost 6 bases, V lost 5 bases, and 12 bases had no gene match. Germline-derived CDR1 and CDR2 are KGHSH and LQKENI.

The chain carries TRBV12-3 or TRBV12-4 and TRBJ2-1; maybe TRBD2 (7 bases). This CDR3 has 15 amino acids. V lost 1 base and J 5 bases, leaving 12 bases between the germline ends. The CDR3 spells CASSLEGGGNNEQFF. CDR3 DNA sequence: TGTGCCAGCAGTTTAGAGGGCGGGGGCAACAATGAGCAGTTCTTC.

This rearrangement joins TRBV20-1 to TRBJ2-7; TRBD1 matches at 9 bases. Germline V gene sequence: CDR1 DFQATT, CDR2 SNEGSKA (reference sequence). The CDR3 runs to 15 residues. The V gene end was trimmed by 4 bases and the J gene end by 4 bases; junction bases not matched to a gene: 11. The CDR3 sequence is CSAMPTGGEVYEQYF. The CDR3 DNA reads TGCAGTGCTATGCCAACAGGGGGCGAGGTTTACGAGCAGTACTTC.

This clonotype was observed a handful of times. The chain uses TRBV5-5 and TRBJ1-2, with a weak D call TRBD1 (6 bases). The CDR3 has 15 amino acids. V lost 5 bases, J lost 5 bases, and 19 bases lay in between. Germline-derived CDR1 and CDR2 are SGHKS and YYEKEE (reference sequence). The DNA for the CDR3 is TGTGCCAGCAGGGGGAGCCTCACAGGGTATTATGGCTACACCTTC. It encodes CASRGSLTGYYGYTF.

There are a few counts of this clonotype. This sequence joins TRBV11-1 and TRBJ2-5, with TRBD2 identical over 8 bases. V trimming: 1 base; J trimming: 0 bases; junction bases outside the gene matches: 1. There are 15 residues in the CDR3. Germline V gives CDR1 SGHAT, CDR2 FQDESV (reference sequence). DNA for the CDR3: TGTGCCAGCAGCTTAGGAGCGGGGGACCAAGAGACCCAGTACTTC. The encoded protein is CASSLGAGDQETQYF.

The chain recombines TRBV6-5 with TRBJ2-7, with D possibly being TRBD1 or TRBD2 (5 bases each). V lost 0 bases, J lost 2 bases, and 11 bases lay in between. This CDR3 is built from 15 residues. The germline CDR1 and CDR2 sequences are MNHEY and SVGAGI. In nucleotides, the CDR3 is TGTGCCAGCAGTTACTCACCCAGGGACGCCTACGAGCAGTACTTC. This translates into CASSYSPRDAYEQYF.

The CDR3 bases are TGTGCCAGCAGTGAGCCTCGGACTAGCTGGGTGGATACGCAGTATTTT. Translating gives CASSEPRTSWVDTQYF. The chain combines TRBV28 with TRBJ2-3, with 8 nucleotides matching TRBD2. J gave up 6 bases and V 5 bases, and 13 bases lay outside the gene matches. The CDR3 totals 16 residues. Germline assignment: CDR1 MDHEN and CDR2 SYDVKM.

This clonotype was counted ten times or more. The CDR3 bases are TGTGCCAGCAGCTCGGGACGCGGGTATGGCTACACCTTC. It codes for CASSSGRGYGYTF. J is TRBJ1-2 and V is TRBV7-9; perhaps TRBD1 as D (5 bases). V lost 4 bases and J 5 bases, leaving 11 bases between the germline ends. Per germline, CDR1 SEHNR and CDR2 FQNEAQ (reference sequence). This CDR3 has 13 residues. Full variable domain (missing parts from reference TRBV7-9 and TRBJ1-2): DTGVSQNPRHKITKRGQNVTFRCDPISEHNRLYWYRQTLGQGPEFLTYFQNEAQLEKSRLLSDRFSAERPKGSFSTLEIQRTEQGDSAMYLCASSSGRGYGYTFGSGTRLTVV.